The 8 T cell receptor beta chains below come from one sample, sequenced in a study of T-cell memory formation after mild COVID-19. TCRdb itself ran the 5' RACE reads through MiXCR, one entry per CDR3 protein. Of roughly 480,000 distinct CDR3 sequences detected, 20% to 30% appear once; the ten largest clones hold approximately 12%. Sequencing was performed on PBMCs or a T cell subset sorted from them (not recorded which). Every receptor here comes from an adult woman who had mild COVID-19 (a few samples of this study predate the infection). Cell type and time point are not known.

The chain has TRBV6-1 and TRBJ2-7; D tentatively fits TRBD1 or TRBD2 (5 bases each). The CDR3 is made up of 13 amino acids. V was trimmed by 8 bases and J by 2 bases, leaving 13 bases between them. The germline CDR1 and CDR2 sequences are MNHNS and SASEGT. CDR3 loop: CASGTVIAYEQYF. The CDR3 DNA reads as TGTGCCAGCGGGACGGTCATTGCCTACGAGCAGTACTTC.

The table lists this clonotype with a few counts. The chain uses TRBV4-2 and TRBJ2-1, with TRBD2 matching over 11 bases. The CDR3 totals 16 residues. Trimming took 2 bases from V and 7 from J; bases not matched to a gene: 7. Germline CDR1 and CDR2: LGHNA and YNFKEQ. The CDR3 bases are TGTGCCAGCAGCCAAATACTAGCGGGGGAAGGTAATGAGCAGTTCTTC. Its translation is CASSQILAGEGNEQFF.

This clonotype was counted once. The CDR3 DNA sequence: TGCAGTGCTAGAGATCGGTCCGGGACAGGGTCGGGAGATACGCAGTATTTT. Translating it yields CSARDRSGTGSGDTQYF. This rearrangement joins TRBV20-1 to TRBJ2-3, with 9 bases aligning to TRBD1. With V trimmed by 0 bases and J by 5 bases, 12 bases remained unmatched. CDR1 is DFQATT and CDR2 is SNEGSKA in the germline V gene (reference sequence). The CDR3 covers 17 residues.

This clonotype was counted only a few times. The rearrangement joins TRBV7-2 to TRBJ2-5, with 12 positions matching TRBD2. The CDR3 is 16 amino acids. Trimming cost V 5 bases and J 1 base; bases outside gene matches: 5. Germline V gene data show CDR1 as SGHTA and CDR2 as FQGNSA. The CDR3, as DNA: TGTGCCAGCAGCCCCGGACTAGCGGGGCTCCAAGAGACCCAGTACTTC. This encodes CASSPGLAGLQETQYF.

The chain's CDR3 is CASSIYDRDTTEAFF. In DNA form, the CDR3 reads TGTGCCAGTAGTATTTACGACAGGGATACGACTGAAGCTTTCTTT. The rearrangement uses TRBV19 and TRBJ1-1, with 7 bases identical to TRBD1. The CDR3 consists of 15 residues. Germline-derived CDR1 and CDR2 are LNHDA and SQIVND (reference sequence). After removal of 3 bases from V and 5 bases from J, the junction contained 9 bases not matched to a gene.

This clonotype came up once. The V call is TRBV9, the J call TRBJ1-2; 11 nucleotides align to TRBD1. Trimming cost V 3 bases and J 14 bases; bases outside gene matches: 12. Per germline, CDR1 SGDLS and CDR2 YYNGEE. The CDR3 runs 14 residues. Here the CDR3 reads CASSAGQGASVATF. The CDR3 DNA is TGTGCCAGCAGCGCAGGACAGGGGGCATCGGTAGCAACCTTC.

This clonotype occurred a few times. CDR3 bases: TGCGCCAGCAGCCAAGCAGCTTCCACTGAAGCTTTCTTT. Protein: CASSQAASTEAFF. This chain links TRBV4-3 with TRBJ1-1; D is uncertain. Trimming left V 1 base short and J 4 bases short, with 7 bases between. The CDR3 spans 13 residues. Per the germline V gene, CDR1 is LGHNA and CDR2 is YSLEER.

On this clonotype itself: A junction end diverges from the germline sequence, so it may reflect a read error. V and J are TRBV5-1 and TRBJ2-1; 7 bases fit TRBD1. The CDR3 contains 16 residues. Germline lookup yields CDR1 SGHRS and CDR2 YFSETQ. The CDR3: CASSKGTVGRLGLSSF. The CDR3 nucleotides are TGCGCCAGCAGCAAGGGGACAGTTGGACGTCTGGGCCTCTCGTCGTTC. The variable domain in full, with the rest retrieved from reference TRBV5-1 and TRBJ2-1, is KAGVTQTPRYLIKTRGQQVTLSCSPISGHRSVSWYQQTPGQGLQFLFEYFSETQRNKGNFPGRFSGRQFSNSRSEMNVSTLELGDSALYLCASSKGTVGRLGLSSFGPGTRLTVL.